These 18 T cell receptor beta chains came from one sample sequenced in a study of monozygotic twins with inflammatory bowel disease. From its re-call of the 5' RACE reads, TCRdb lists each CDR3 protein once, without DNA. This sample contains about 450,000 distinct CDR3 sequences. Sequences were obtained from blood. The receptors come from a human donor with ulcerative colitis or Crohn's disease, or a healthy co-twin of an affected twin (not recorded which).

The CDR3 loop is CSVEDLLGIPGDGYTF. The chain joins TRBV29-1 to TRBJ1-2. CDR1 is SQVTM and CDR2 is ANQGSEA in the germline V gene. The CDR3 contains 16 residues.

The V and J genes are TRBV6-2 or TRBV6-3 and TRBJ2-2; TCRdb gives TRBD1 as the D gene, but with no DNA this cannot be confirmed. There are 17 residues in the CDR3. Germline V CDR1 and CDR2: MNHEY, SVGEGT. The CDR3 reads CASSYKPGQGNTGELFF.

The V and J genes are TRBV7-3 and TRBJ2-1; TCRdb reports TRBD1, a call that lacks DNA to check it against. This CDR3 has 13 amino acids. The germline V gene has CDR1 SGHTA and CDR2 FQGTGA. The CDR3: CASSEQGLGAQFF.

This chain connects TRBV27 to TRBJ2-3; TCRdb's D gene call, TRBD2, goes unchecked for lack of DNA. This CDR3 spans 16 amino acids. CDR1 is MNHEY, CDR2 SMNVEV, per germline (reference sequence). This chain's CDR3 is CASSYLAGGLTDTQYF.

The chain employs TRBV7-9 and TRBJ2-7; TCRdb reports TRBD1, a call that lacks DNA to check it against. Germline V gene sequence: CDR1 SEHNR, CDR2 FQNEAQ (reference sequence). The CDR3 has 13 amino acids. The CDR3 region is CASRGTGVNEQYF.

This chain connects TRBV19 to TRBJ1-2. Germline V gene sequence: CDR1 LNHDA, CDR2 SQIVND (reference sequence). This CDR3 contains 12 residues. The CDR3 reads CASSMRGSGYTF. Drawing the rest from reference TRBV19 and TRBJ1-2, the complete variable domain is DGGITQSPKYLFRKEGQNVTLSCEQNLNHDAMYWYRQDPGQGLRLIYYSQIVNDFQKGDIAEGYSVSREKKESFPLTVTSAQKNPTAFYLCASSMRGSGYTFGSGTRLTVV.

This chain links TRBV4-3 with TRBJ1-2; checking the TCRdb D call of TRBD1 is not possible without DNA. This CDR3 has 17 residues. Germline CDR1 and CDR2: LGHNA and YSLEER. The CDR3 loop reads CASSPRRGRDVNYGYTF.

V and J are TRBV6-6 and TRBJ1-1. Germline V gene lookup returns CDR1 MNHNY and CDR2 SVGAGI (reference sequence). This CDR3 has 13 amino acids. CDR3 region: CASSYLLGREAFF.

J is TRBJ2-3 and V is TRBV5-1; the D call from TCRdb, TRBD1, cannot be confirmed without DNA. Germline V CDR1 and CDR2: SGHRS, YFSETQ. The CDR3 length is 16 residues. The CDR3 spells CASSFEGGTSTDTQYF.

CDR3 in amino acids: CASSLMKGQGQETQYF. This chain connects TRBV5-1 to TRBJ2-5; the D call of TRBD1 rests on TCRdb alone, since no DNA is present to check it. CDR1 and CDR2 from the germline V gene are SGHRS and YFSETQ. This CDR3 is 16 amino acids long.

The rearrangement joins TRBV9 to TRBJ1-1. Germline V gives CDR1 SGDLS, CDR2 YYNGEE. The CDR3 has 12 residues. This CDR3 is CASSVAGTEAFF.

V is TRBV10-3 and J is TRBJ1-1; there is no DNA to check the TCRdb D call of TRBD1. The germline V gene has CDR1 ENHRY and CDR2 SYGVKD. This CDR3 spans 14 amino acids. The CDR3 loop reads CAISDRGLNTEAFF.

This chain connects TRBV28 to TRBJ2-2; no DNA is available, so the TRBD1 call from TCRdb remains unchecked. This CDR3 has 18 residues. Looked up from germline, CDR1 is MDHEN and CDR2 is SYDVKM. The CDR3 is CASSPVKYRYRDTGELFF.

This sequence joins TRBV5-1 and TRBJ2-7; the TRBD2 assignment by TCRdb is unverifiable without DNA. Germline-derived CDR1 and CDR2 are SGHRS and YFSETQ. The CDR3 has 15 residues. CDR3 sequence reads: CASSLGRERIDEQYF.

The rearrangement uses TRBV12-3 or TRBV12-4 and TRBJ2-2; with no DNA, the TCRdb D assignment of TRBD2 cannot be verified. The CDR3 runs to 13 residues. CDR3 region: CASRALGAGELFF.

J is TRBJ2-2 and V is TRBV6-5; no DNA is available, so the TRBD1 call from TCRdb remains unchecked. The CDR3 is 15 residues long. From germline, CDR1 is MNHEY and CDR2 SVGAGI. The chain's CDR3 is CASRYDRGRVGELFF.

The chain joins TRBV29-1 to TRBJ2-1; TCRdb picks TRBD1, but there is no DNA to check that call. CDR3 length: 13 amino acids. Per the germline V gene, CDR1 is SQVTM and CDR2 is ANQGSEA. CDR3 sequence reads: CSVAGRLWDEQFF.

The V and J genes are TRBV4-2 and TRBJ2-1; TCRdb indicates TRBD2, and absent DNA this call remains unverified. This CDR3 has 14 residues. Germline CDR1 LGHNA, CDR2 YNFKEQ. The CDR3 sequence is CASSQDRGIDEQFF.